The rows below give T cell receptor beta chains drawn from one sample of a study of primary melanoma T cells and metastatic recurrence. Sequenced by immunoSEQ multiplex PCR; TCRdb stores in-frame clones only, minus some. Of under 800 clones in the sample, around 72% are singletons; the top ten hold approximately 12%. Specimen: melanoma tumor tissue. Receptors originate from a human donor with melanoma. The CDR3 runs from the conserved cysteine through the conserved F or W. D genes are given only for firm matches. Clone size is shown for a subset of rows, as once, few, many or a class of expanded clone.

clone size: large
CDR3 length: 14
J gene: TRBJ1-5
V gene: TRBV11-3
D gene: NA
CDR3 protein: CASSLEGVLQPQHF
CDR3 DNA: TGTGCCAGCAGCTTGGAGGGGGTGCTTCAGCCCCAGCATTTT

clone size: NA
CDR3 length: 16
J gene: TRBJ2-7
V gene: TRBV28
D gene: TRBD1
CDR3 protein: CASSPRTGVISYEQYF
CDR3 DNA: TGTGCCAGCAGTCCGCGGACAGGGGTCATATCCTACGAGCAGTACTTC

clone size: NA
CDR3 length: 14
J gene: TRBJ1-5
V gene: TRBV11-3
D gene: NA
CDR3 protein: CASSPYRADQPQHF
CDR3 DNA: TGTGCCAGCAGCCCCTACAGGGCCGATCAGCCCCAGCATTTT

clone size: NA
CDR3 length: 19
J gene: TRBJ2-3
V gene: TRBV6-8
D gene: TRBD1
CDR3 protein: CASSYSDSWGQGKGDTQYF
CDR3 DNA: TGTGCCAGCAGTTACTCGGACTCCTGGGGACAGGGAAAGGGAGATACGCAGTATTTT

clone size: NA
CDR3 length: 14
J gene: TRBJ2-7
V gene: TRBV7-4
D gene: NA
CDR3 protein: CASSLGLSSYEQYF
CDR3 DNA: TGTGCCAGCAGCTTGGGACTTAGCTCCTACGAGCAGTACTTC

clone size: once
CDR3 length: 17
J gene: TRBJ2-6
V gene: TRBV6-4
D gene: NA
CDR3 protein: CASSYSRWASGANVLTF
CDR3 DNA: TGTGCCAGCAGTTACTCACGGTGGGCCTCTGGGGCCAACGTTCTGACTTTC

clone size: once
CDR3 length: 15
J gene: TRBJ1-5
V gene: TRBV11-3
D gene: NA
CDR3 protein: CASSLGTGLNQPQHF
CDR3 DNA: TGTGCCAGCAGCTTAGGGACGGGCCTCAATCAGCCCCAGCATTTT

clone size: NA
CDR3 length: 18
J gene: TRBJ2-6
V gene: TRBV9
D gene: NA
CDR3 protein: CASSVRSQGGPGANVLTF
CDR3 DNA: TGTGCCAGCAGCGTAAGGTCGCAGGGGGGCCCTGGGGCCAACGTCCTGACTTTC

clone size: NA
CDR3 length: 17
J gene: TRBJ2-2
V gene: TRBV11-3
D gene: TRBD1
CDR3 protein: CASRQGRQGMNTGELFF
CDR3 DNA: TGTGCCAGCAGGCAGGGAAGACAGGGGATGAACACCGGGGAGCTGTTTTTT

clone size: NA
CDR3 length: 15
J gene: TRBJ2-3
V gene: TRBV10-2
D gene: TRBD2
CDR3 protein: CASSTLAGGRNTQYF
CDR3 DNA: TGCGCCAGCAGTACACTAGCGGGGGGCCGAAATACGCAGTATTTT

clone size: few
CDR3 length: 15
J gene: TRBJ1-3
V gene: TRBV11-3
D gene: NA
CDR3 protein: CASSESTGPGNTIYF
CDR3 DNA: TGTGCCAGCAGCGAAAGCACAGGGCCCGGAAACACCATATATTTT

clone size: NA
CDR3 length: 16
J gene: TRBJ1-1
V gene: TRBV5-1
D gene: TRBD1
CDR3 protein: CASSLEPGQGNTEAFF
CDR3 DNA: TGCGCCAGCAGCTTGGAACCCGGACAGGGGAACACTGAAGCTTTCTTT

clone size: NA
CDR3 length: 15
J gene: TRBJ2-3
V gene: TRBV6-8
D gene: TRBD2
CDR3 protein: CASSPPGLGTDTQYF
CDR3 DNA: TGTGCCAGCAGCCCCCCGGGACTAGGGACAGATACGCAGTATTTT

clone size: NA
CDR3 length: 15
J gene: TRBJ2-5
V gene: TRBV14
D gene: NA
CDR3 protein: CASSQGTPRKETQYF
CDR3 DNA: TGTGCCAGCAGCCAAGGGACCCCTAGAAAGGAGACCCAGTACTTC

clone size: once
CDR3 length: 17
J gene: TRBJ1-3
V gene: TRBV6-8
D gene: TRBD1
CDR3 protein: CASSVGQAASSGNTIYF
CDR3 DNA: TGTGCCAGCAGTGTCGGACAGGCGGCGTCCTCTGGAAACACCATATATTTT

clone size: NA
CDR3 length: 15
J gene: TRBJ2-2
V gene: TRBV6-8
D gene: TRBD2
CDR3 protein: CASSPGLANTGELFF
CDR3 DNA: TGTGCCAGCAGCCCGGGACTAGCGAACACCGGGGAGCTGTTTTTT

clone size: NA
CDR3 length: 14
J gene: TRBJ1-1
V gene: TRBV19
D gene: NA
CDR3 protein: CASSDDSLNTEAFF
CDR3 DNA: TGTGCCAGTAGTGACGACAGCTTGAACACTGAAGCTTTCTTT

clone size: NA
CDR3 length: 16
J gene: TRBJ1-2
V gene: TRBV15
D gene: NA
CDR3 protein: CATSRDRGGRLSGYTF
CDR3 DNA: TGTGCCACCAGCAGAGATCGGGGGGGAAGACTAAGTGGCTACACCTTC

clone size: NA
CDR3 length: 16
J gene: TRBJ2-7
V gene: TRBV6-8
D gene: TRBD1
CDR3 protein: CASRKTPGQGFYEQYF
CDR3 DNA: TGTGCCAGCAGGAAGACGCCCGGACAGGGATTTTACGAGCAGTACTTC

clone size: NA
CDR3 length: 18
J gene: TRBJ2-3
V gene: TRBV5-1
D gene: NA
CDR3 protein: CASSQDLTGELLANTQYF
CDR3 DNA: TGCGCCAGCAGCCAAGATCTTACGGGGGAACTCTTAGCAAATACGCAGTATTTT

clone size: few
CDR3 length: 17
J gene: TRBJ2-2
V gene: TRBV10-2
D gene: NA
CDR3 protein: CASSESPRMDDTGELFF
CDR3 DNA: TGCGCCAGCAGTGAGTCGCCTAGAATGGACGACACCGGGGAGCTGTTTTTT

clone size: NA
CDR3 length: 12
J gene: TRBJ1-2
V gene: TRBV19
D gene: NA
CDR3 protein: CASSEGEWRYTF
CDR3 DNA: TGTGCCAGTAGCGAGGGGGAATGGCGGTACACCTTC

clone size: NA
CDR3 length: 17
J gene: TRBJ1-1
V gene: TRBV6-8
D gene: NA
CDR3 protein: CASSYPYSMDSPTEAFF
CDR3 DNA: TGTGCCAGCAGTTACCCATACTCTATGGACAGTCCGACCGAAGCTTTCTTT

clone size: NA
CDR3 length: 13
J gene: TRBJ1-1
V gene: TRBV19
D gene: NA
CDR3 protein: CASRKTGLTEAFF
CDR3 DNA: TGTGCCAGTAGAAAGACGGGACTCACTGAAGCTTTCTTT

clone size: NA
CDR3 length: 16
J gene: TRBJ2-5
V gene: TRBV6-1
D gene: TRBD2
CDR3 protein: CASSEAGAGVLETQYF
CDR3 DNA: TGTGCCAGCAGTGAAGCGGGAGCGGGGGTTCTCGAGACCCAGTACTTC

clone size: NA
CDR3 length: 15
J gene: TRBJ1-4
V gene: TRBV28
D gene: TRBD1
CDR3 protein: CASGSAGGQSKKLFF
CDR3 DNA: TGTGCCAGCGGCTCCGCAGGGGGTCAGAGTAAAAAACTGTTTTTT

clone size: NA
CDR3 length: 15
J gene: TRBJ2-5
V gene: TRBV11-3
D gene: TRBD2
CDR3 protein: CASSSVRLARETQYF
CDR3 DNA: TGTGCCAGCAGCTCAGTCCGACTAGCCAGAGAGACCCAGTACTTC

clone size: NA
CDR3 length: 13
J gene: TRBJ1-2
V gene: TRBV25-1
D gene: TRBD1
CDR3 protein: CASSDDRGEGYTF
CDR3 DNA: TGTGCCAGCAGCGACGACAGGGGTGAAGGCTACACCTTC

clone size: NA
CDR3 length: 17
J gene: TRBJ1-6
V gene: TRBV6-8
D gene: TRBD1
CDR3 protein: CASKSHQAGGADSPLHF
CDR3 DNA: TGTGCCAGCAAATCACACCAAGCAGGGGGCGCGGATTCACCCCTCCACTTT

clone size: few
CDR3 length: 17
J gene: TRBJ2-6
V gene: TRBV19
D gene: NA
CDR3 protein: CASTPSFDSSGANVLTF
CDR3 DNA: TGTGCCAGTACCCCTTCGTTTGACAGCTCAGGGGCCAACGTCCTGACTTTC

clone size: NA
CDR3 length: 15
J gene: TRBJ2-1
V gene: TRBV12-5
D gene: TRBD2
CDR3 protein: CASTMGLAGYNEQFF
CDR3 DNA: TGTGCCAGCACCATGGGACTAGCGGGTTACAATGAGCAGTTCTTC

clone size: NA
CDR3 length: 15
J gene: TRBJ2-7
V gene: TRBV6-8
D gene: NA
CDR3 protein: CASRSLGGPTYKQYF
CDR3 DNA: TGTGCCAGCCGATCCCTAGGGGGGCCTACCTACAAGCAGTACTTC

clone size: few
CDR3 length: 16
J gene: TRBJ2-5
V gene: TRBV18
D gene: TRBD1
CDR3 protein: CASSQPGQGAGETQYF
CDR3 DNA: TGTGCCAGCTCCCAACCCGGCCAGGGGGCGGGAGAGACCCAGTACTTC

clone size: NA
CDR3 length: 13
J gene: TRBJ1-2
V gene: TRBV6-8
D gene: NA
CDR3 protein: CASSLQGNYGYTF
CDR3 DNA: TGTGCCAGCAGTCTACAGGGAAACTATGGCTACACCTTC

clone size: NA
CDR3 length: 12
J gene: TRBJ2-1
V gene: TRBV6-8
D gene: NA
CDR3 protein: CASRKQGGKQFF
CDR3 DNA: TGTGCCAGCAGAAAACAAGGGGGGAAGCAGTTCTTC

clone size: once
CDR3 length: 13
J gene: TRBJ1-1
V gene: TRBV14
D gene: NA
CDR3 protein: CASSQVTNTEAFF
CDR3 DNA: TGTGCCAGCAGCCAAGTCACGAACACTGAAGCTTTCTTT

clone size: NA
CDR3 length: 14
J gene: TRBJ2-5
V gene: TRBV6-8
D gene: NA
CDR3 protein: CASSIGTFQETQYF
CDR3 DNA: TGTGCCAGCTCTATTGGGACCTTCCAAGAGACCCAGTACTTC

clone size: NA
CDR3 length: 16
J gene: TRBJ2-5
V gene: TRBV28
D gene: TRBD1
CDR3 protein: CASSLTGAQLGETQYF
CDR3 DNA: TGTGCCAGCAGTCTGACAGGGGCTCAGCTTGGAGAGACCCAGTACTTC

clone size: NA
CDR3 length: 12
J gene: TRBJ1-1
V gene: TRBV6-8
D gene: NA
CDR3 protein: CASSYGRTEAFF
CDR3 DNA: TGTGCCAGCAGTTACGGCCGGACTGAAGCTTTCTTT

clone size: NA
CDR3 length: 13
J gene: TRBJ1-2
V gene: TRBV7-1
D gene: NA
CDR3 protein: CASSRDIGYGYTF
CDR3 DNA: TGTGCCAGCAGCCGGGACATTGGGTATGGCTACACCTTC

clone size: NA
CDR3 length: 13
J gene: TRBJ1-6
V gene: TRBV6-8
D gene: NA
CDR3 protein: CASKGTKGSPLHF
CDR3 DNA: TGTGCCAGCAAGGGGACGAAAGGTTCACCCCTCCACTTT

clone size: NA
CDR3 length: 18
J gene: TRBJ1-6
V gene: TRBV28
D gene: NA
CDR3 protein: CASLPSLRMDSAQEALHF
CDR3 DNA: TGTGCCAGCCTCCCTAGCCTTAGAATGGATTCGGCCCAGGAGGCCCTCCACTTT

clone size: NA
CDR3 length: 16
J gene: TRBJ1-2
V gene: TRBV1
D gene: NA
CDR3 protein: CASSQNLNRKTYGYTF
CDR3 DNA: TGCGCCAGCAGCCAAAATCTGAACCGAAAGACCTATGGCTACACCTTC

clone size: few
CDR3 length: 14
J gene: TRBJ1-3
V gene: TRBV11-3
D gene: NA
CDR3 protein: CASSPTYSGNTIYF
CDR3 DNA: TGTGCCAGCAGCCCGACATACTCTGGAAACACCATATATTTT

clone size: once
CDR3 length: 14
J gene: TRBJ2-1
V gene: TRBV19
D gene: NA
CDR3 protein: CASRVGGSYNEQFF
CDR3 DNA: TGTGCCAGTAGGGTTGGGGGGTCCTACAATGAGCAGTTCTTC

clone size: NA
CDR3 length: 12
J gene: TRBJ1-1
V gene: TRBV29-1
D gene: NA
CDR3 protein: CSVEAGAGEAFF
CDR3 DNA: TGCAGCGTTGAAGCAGGGGCTGGGGAAGCTTTCTTT

clone size: once
CDR3 length: 17
J gene: TRBJ2-1
V gene: TRBV11-3
D gene: TRBD2
CDR3 protein: CASSPRRLAGNYNEQFF
CDR3 DNA: TGTGCCAGCAGCCCGAGGCGACTAGCGGGGAACTACAATGAGCAGTTCTTC

clone size: NA
CDR3 length: 16
J gene: TRBJ2-3
V gene: TRBV11-3
D gene: TRBD1
CDR3 protein: CASSPPRAGGRDTQYF
CDR3 DNA: TGTGCCAGCAGCCCGCCGAGGGCAGGGGGCAGAGATACGCAGTATTTT

clone size: NA
CDR3 length: 15
J gene: TRBJ1-5
V gene: TRBV2
D gene: NA
CDR3 protein: CASRRLTNSNQPQHF
CDR3 DNA: TGTGCCAGCAGACGACTCACTAATAGCAATCAGCCCCAGCATTTT

clone size: NA
CDR3 length: 15
J gene: TRBJ1-1
V gene: TRBV28
D gene: NA
CDR3 protein: CASNPLDRENTEAFF
CDR3 DNA: TGTGCCAGCAATCCACTGGACAGAGAGAACACTGAAGCTTTCTTT

clone size: NA
CDR3 length: 14
J gene: TRBJ2-7
V gene: TRBV11-3
D gene: TRBD2
CDR3 protein: CASSLRLAGREQYF
CDR3 DNA: TGTGCCAGCAGCTTACGACTAGCGGGGAGAGAGCAGTACTTC

clone size: NA
CDR3 length: 12
J gene: TRBJ2-1
V gene: TRBV28
D gene: NA
CDR3 protein: CASSWTNNEQFF
CDR3 DNA: TGTGCCAGCAGTTGGACTAACAATGAGCAGTTCTTC

clone size: NA
CDR3 length: 15
J gene: TRBJ2-7
V gene: TRBV19
D gene: NA
CDR3 protein: CASITTILAFCEQYF
CDR3 DNA: TGTGCCAGTATTACCACAATCCTAGCGTTCTGCGAGCAGTACTTC

clone size: NA
CDR3 length: 18
J gene: TRBJ2-1
V gene: TRBV19
D gene: NA
CDR3 protein: CASSIGGTATSTYNEQFF
CDR3 DNA: TGTGCCAGTAGTATAGGGGGGACGGCCACCAGCACCTACAATGAGCAGTTCTTC